The 2 T cell receptor beta chains in this list originate from one sample, sequenced in a study of blood T cells in healthy people across ages (dated by TCRdb to 2015 to 2017). The library relied on 5' RACE. The instrument given in TCRdb is Illumina HiSeq 2500. A second about 7 to 11 cycle PCR used a sample-barcoded 5' primer and a J-beta primer mix. TCRdb passed the public sequencing reads through fastp at Q25 and MiXCR, retaining productive beta sequences. Each CDR3 protein gets just one entry, which takes the most common genes and DNA from the rows behind it. In this sample the table shows around 790,000 distinct CDR3 sequences, around 45% of which occur a single time. About 19% of the sample lies in the top ten. Input material: blood. The origin of the receptors is a man aged 60 to 69 in good health.

On this clonotype itself: A much larger clone differs by one base, so this may be a read error. The chain couples TRBV10-3 to TRBJ2-4; TRBD1 aligns across 9 bases. The J call is uncertain, as TRBJ2-5 better fits the DNA end. The CDR3 length is 17 residues. CDR1 ENHRY and CDR2 SYGVKD come from the germline V gene. Here the CDR3 reads CAISDTDPGTGRETQYF. CDR3 nucleotides: TGTGCCATCAGTGACACAGACCCCGGGACAGGGAGGGAGACCCAGTACTTC.

V usage is TRBV5-1 and J usage is TRBJ2-5; 7 nucleotides line up with TRBD1. This CDR3 has 15 residues. The J segment lost 2 bases and the V segment lost 1 base, leaving 5 bases of the junction unmatched. Germline CDR1 is SGHRS and CDR2 is YFSETQ. The CDR3, as DNA: TGCGCCAGCAGCTTGTTGGGACAGATACAAGAGACCCAGTACTTC. Translation gives CASSLLGQIQETQYF.